The next 19 T cell receptor beta chains were all read from a single sample in a study of T cells and Merkel cell carcinoma outcomes. Here immunoSEQ multiplex PCR was the method, and the copy in TCRdb shows in-frame clones only, minus some. Of 5,000 or so clones detected, roughly 84% appear once; the ten largest clones hold 5.2%. Specimen: tumor tissue from Merkel cell carcinoma. The receptors here all came from a human donor with Merkel cell carcinoma.

The chain is built from TRBV27 and TRBJ2-5; 10 nucleotides agree with TRBD2. V lost 5 bases to trimming and J lost 4 bases; unmatched junction nucleotides: 7. Germline V gene data show CDR1 as MNHEY and CDR2 as SMNVEV (reference sequence). This CDR3 contains 15 residues. The CDR3 region is CASSGEREGPETQYF. CDR3 DNA: TGTGCCAGCAGTGGCGAGCGGGAGGGTCCAGAGACCCAGTACTTC.

This clone was found once. The rearrangement joins TRBV5-1 to TRBJ2-3; D possibly corresponds to TRBD2 (5 bases). Germline V gene sequence: CDR1 SGHRS, CDR2 YFSETQ. V gave up 0 bases and J gave up 5 bases, with 16 bases separating them. The CDR3 is 16 residues long. The CDR3 loop is CASSLVLNKGVDTQYF. Here the CDR3 DNA reads TGCGCCAGCAGCTTGGTTTTGAATAAGGGAGTAGATACGCAGTATTTT.

The V gene is TRBV7-8, the J gene TRBJ1-1; 7 bases map to TRBD1. The length of the CDR3 is 16 residues. CDR1 SGHVS and CDR2 FQNEAQ come from the germline V gene. Trimming removed 2 bases from V and 6 bases from J; junction bases left unmatched: 12. The CDR3 bases are TGTGCCAGCAGCTTATATGACCCAGGGGGTCCCGCTGAAGCTTTCTTT. Translated: CASSLYDPGGPAEAFF.

The V gene is TRBV20-1, the J gene TRBJ2-7, with unresolved D. The CDR3 covers 11 residues. Germline assignment: CDR1 DFQATT and CDR2 SNEGSKA (reference sequence). V was cut by 6 bases and J by 6 bases, with 12 bases left in between. This CDR3 is CSAAGSLEQYF. The CDR3 bases are TGCAGTGCCGCTGGCTCGCTCGAGCAGTACTTC.

The chain's CDR3 is CASSSGGRFTDTQYF. In nucleotides, the CDR3 is TGCGCCAGCAGCTCGGGCGGGAGGTTCACAGATACGCAGTATTTT. This chain uses TRBV5-1 with TRBJ2-3; 8 nucleotides match TRBD2. CDR1 is SGHRS and CDR2 is YFSETQ in the germline V gene. The CDR3 is 15 residues long. The J segment lost 2 bases and the V segment lost 3 bases, leaving 5 bases of the junction unmatched. Based on the CDR3 plus reference TRBV5-1 and TRBJ2-3, the full variable domain is KAGVTQTPRYLIKTRGQQVTLSCSPISGHRSVSWYQQTPGQGLQFLFEYFSETQRNKGNFPGRFSGRQFSNSRSEMNVSTLELGDSALYLCASSSGGRFTDTQYFGPGTRLTVL.

Only one count was recorded for this clone. The chain has TRBV2 and TRBJ2-3; 14 bases map to TRBD2. The germline V gene encodes CDR1 SNHLY and CDR2 FYNNEI. With 2 bases clipped from V and 10 bases from J, the junction kept 8 bases outside the gene matches. This CDR3 is 16 amino acids long. The CDR3 protein is CASSEPTSGGADPQYF. The CDR3 DNA reads as TGTGCCAGCAGTGAACCGACTAGCGGGGGGGCTGATCCGCAGTATTTT.

The genes are TRBV7-9 and TRBJ2-7; no firm D call. This CDR3 contains 12 residues. CDR1 is SEHNR, CDR2 FQNEAQ, per germline (reference sequence). Trimming removed 2 bases from V and 12 bases from J, with 14 bases in between. CDR3 coding DNA: TGTGCCAGCAGCTTAAGTCCCACTAACTGGTACTTC. Amino acids: CASSLSPTNWYF.

The count of this clone is one. The chain is built from TRBV6-9 and TRBJ2-5; D remains ambiguous. Trimming stripped 7 bases from V and 5 bases from J, with 14 bases between. The CDR3 loop spans 13 amino acids. In germline, CDR1 is MNHGY, CDR2 SVAAGI. The DNA of the CDR3 is TGTGCCAGCAAGAGTACCATCCGGGAGACCCAGTACTTC. Its protein product is CASKSTIRETQYF.

This clone was recorded once. The V gene is TRBV19, the J gene TRBJ2-3; D is ambiguous. The CDR3 consists of 14 residues. CDR1 and CDR2 from the germline V gene are LNHDA and SQIVND (reference sequence). V lost 7 bases, J lost 2 bases, and 13 bases lay in between. The CDR3 DNA follows: TGTGCCAGTACCATGAATGGGGACACAGATACGCAGTATTTT. Protein product: CASTMNGDTDTQYF.

The chain joins TRBV7-2 to TRBJ2-3; 12 nucleotides line up with TRBD2. The CDR3 runs 16 residues. With V trimmed by 3 bases and J by 5 bases, 6 bases remained unmatched. CDR1 and CDR2 (germline): SGHTA, FQGNSA. CDR3 DNA: TGTGCCAGCAGCTTCTCTAGCGGGGGGGCGGAAGATACGCAGTATTTT. Protein product: CASSFSSGGAEDTQYF.

The V gene is TRBV4-3, the J gene TRBJ1-2; D is unresolved. The V end was cut by 0 bases, the J end by 4 bases, with 15 bases between. Germline V gene data show CDR1 as LGHNA and CDR2 as YSLEER. CDR3 length equals 16 residues. CDR3 region: CASSQDSGEGGYGYTF. The CDR3 nucleotides read TGCGCCAGCAGCCAAGACAGTGGTGAGGGTGGCTATGGCTACACCTTC.

This chain links TRBV9 with TRBJ2-1; 10 nucleotides match TRBD2. V dropped 3 bases and J dropped 0; count of bases not matched to a gene: 3. The CDR3 covers 16 residues. From germline, CDR1 is SGDLS and CDR2 YYNGEE. The CDR3 DNA is TGTGCCAGCAGCGGATTAGCGGGGGGCTCCTACAATGAGCAGTTCTTC. It encodes CASSGLAGGSYNEQFF.

V gene TRBV4-2 combines with J gene TRBJ2-3; D not resolved. Between the trimmed V and J ends, which lost 0 bases and 6 bases, there was a span of 10 bases. Germline V gives CDR1 LGHNA, CDR2 YNFKEQ. CDR3 size: 14 residues. The CDR3 coding sequence is TGTGCCAGCAGCCAAGAGGATAGAACTGATACGCAGTATTTT. This translates into CASSQEDRTDTQYF.

V gene TRBV10-3 combines with J gene TRBJ1-4; tentative D call: TRBD1 (5 bases). This CDR3 comprises 14 residues. V was cut by 3 bases and J by 8 bases, with 13 bases left in between. Germline values: CDR1 ENHRY, CDR2 SYGVKD. Here the CDR3 DNA reads TGTGCCATCAGTGAAGTGGGGCTAAGCGAAAAACTGTTTTTT. Translating gives CAISEVGLSEKLFF.

This clone was seen only a few times. The chain has TRBV28 and TRBJ2-1; D is unclear. The V and J ends lost 7 bases and 2 bases respectively, with 12 bases between them. Looked up from germline, CDR1 is MDHEN and CDR2 is SYDVKM. The CDR3 loop spans 14 amino acids. CDR3 sequence: CASTTTLTYNEQFF. The CDR3 DNA follows: TGTGCCAGCACGACGACGCTGACCTACAATGAGCAGTTCTTC. Full variable domain (outside the CDR3, taken from reference TRBV28 and TRBJ2-1): DVKVTQSSRYLVKRTGEKVFLECVQDMDHENMFWYRQDPGLGLRLIYFSYDVKMKEKGDIPEGYSVSREKKERFSLILESASTNQTSMYLCASTTTLTYNEQFFGPGTRLTVL.

This clone has a single count. The CDR3 loop reads CASSLVGGSADTQYF. CDR3 nucleotide sequence: TGTGCCAGTAGTCTTGTCGGGGGCTCCGCAGATACGCAGTATTTT. The chain couples TRBV19 to TRBJ2-3; D may match TRBD1 or TRBD2 (6 bases each). Trimming left V 5 bases short and J 4 bases short, with 16 bases between. The CDR3 loop spans 15 amino acids. The germline gives CDR1 LNHDA, CDR2 SQIVND (reference sequence).

The V and J genes are TRBV7-9 and TRBJ1-3; 7 bases align to TRBD1. V trimming: 2 bases; J trimming: 8 bases; junction bases outside the gene matches: 9. Germline V gives CDR1 SEHNR, CDR2 FQNEAQ (reference sequence). This CDR3 contains 15 residues. CDR3 protein: CASSLLRGSEDTIYF. In DNA, the CDR3 is TGTGCCAGCAGCTTACTCAGGGGGAGTGAGGACACCATATATTTT.

V gene TRBV10-1 combines with J gene TRBJ2-7; TRBD1 aligns across 7 bases. CDR3 size: 15 residues. Germline CDR1 and CDR2: WNHNN and SYGVQD (reference sequence). Trimming cost V 0 bases and J 1 base; bases outside gene matches: 3. The CDR3 nucleotides read TGCGCCAGCAGTGAGTCCACAGGGGTTTCCTACGAGCAGTACTTC. Amino acid sequence: CASSESTGVSYEQYF.

A remark on this clone: A junction end diverges from the germline sequence, so it may reflect a read error. The genes are TRBV19 and TRBJ2-7; 11 positions agree with TRBD2. The CDR3 spans 16 residues. Germline assignment: CDR1 LNHDA and CDR2 SQIVND (reference sequence). This CDR3 reads CASSTGLAAFSYEQYF. CDR3 sequence (DNA): TGTGCCAGTAGTACGGGACTAGCGGCCTTCTCCTACGAGCAGTACTTT.